Only a few counts were recorded for the clone carrying this T cell receptor beta chain. The antigen is unknown. This could be a read error, since a much larger clone is one nucleotide away. The conserved closing phenylalanine or tryptophan is absent in this CDR3, likely reflecting a read error. This entry belongs to a study of T cells in Graves' hyperthyroidism and ophthalmopathy. General study results and limits: Peripheral blood also featured most of the thyroid clonotypes expanded above 0.001.

The V and J ends lost 6 bases and 5 bases, in that order; junction bases with no gene match: 5. The V gene's germline CDR1 is DFQATT and CDR2 SNEGSKA (reference sequence). The CDR3 runs to 12 residues. The source material, RNA transcripts, was used to amplify TCR beta CDR3 regions. A set of HTBI primers served as the primers for a first-round RT-PCR of the TCR CDR3. TCRdb passed the multiplex PCR reads through MiXCR, listing each CDR3 protein once. Of about 290,000 distinct CDR3 sequences listed, roughly 13% are singletons. Material for sequencing was blood. The origin of this receptor is a woman in her 30s with Graves' hyperthyroidism that later progressed to Graves' ophthalmopathy. The rearrangement joins TRBV20-1 to TRBJ1-1, with 8 positions matching TRBD1. CDR3 bases: TGCAGTGCAGGACAGGGAACAACTGAAGCTTTCTCT. Amino acids: CSAGQGTTEAFS.